One and the same sample provided the 20 T cell receptor beta chains below, sequenced in a study of identical twins. TCRdb used MiXCR to reprocess the 5' RACE reads, holding one entry per CDR3 protein. The sample holds nearly 900,000 distinct CDR3 sequences, 9% to 15% seen once. This same sample was also taken into another study, of yellow fever vaccine responses in identical twins.

What was sequenced was PBMCs. All receptors derive from a woman in her late teens or twenties in good health.

This clonotype was counted a few times. The rearrangement joins TRBV27 to TRBJ2-5; 7 bases align to TRBD2. With 6 bases clipped from V and 2 bases from J, the junction kept 9 bases outside the gene matches. The CDR3 extends over 15 amino acids. Germline V gene data show CDR1 as MNHEY and CDR2 as SMNVEV (reference sequence). CDR3 amino acids: CASRGSGRAQETQYF. Here the CDR3 DNA reads TGTGCCAGCAGAGGGTCTGGGAGGGCACAAGAGACCCAGTACTTC.

The chain has TRBV5-1 and TRBJ1-5, with 7 positions matching TRBD1. The CDR3 sequence is 15 residues long. V gave up 5 bases and J gave up 3 bases; unmatched junction bases: 8. Germline CDR1 and CDR2: SGHRS and YFSETQ. The chain's CDR3 is CASRESGQDNQPQHF. The CDR3 coding sequence is TGCGCCAGCAGAGAATCCGGACAGGACAATCAGCCCCAGCATTTT.

This clonotype has a count of ten or more. CDR3 nucleotide sequence: TGTGCCAGCAGGATGGGACTAGCAGAGACCCAGTACTTC. Translation gives CASRMGLAETQYF. V usage is TRBV12-3 or TRBV12-4 and J usage is TRBJ2-5, with TRBD2 matching 9 bases. CDR3 length equals 13 residues. The V and J ends lost 6 bases and 4 bases, in that order; junction bases with no gene match: 3.

The rearrangement uses TRBV27 and TRBJ2-3; TRBD1 matches at 9 bases. The CDR3 is 15 amino acids. The trim removed 3 bases at V and 3 bases at J, leaving 4 bases unmatched. Germline assignment: CDR1 MNHEY and CDR2 SMNVEV (reference sequence). CDR3 sequence reads: CASSFTGGETDTQYF. The CDR3 DNA follows: TGTGCCAGCAGTTTTACAGGGGGCGAGACAGATACGCAGTATTTT.

This clonotype was seen at least ten times. The CDR3 reads CASALAGNQPQHF. Written as DNA, the CDR3 is TGTGCCAGCGCTCTCGCTGGGAATCAGCCCCAGCATTTT. The V and J genes are TRBV12-3 or TRBV12-4 and TRBJ1-5; the D is unclear. Deletions cut 8 bases from V and 4 bases from J, with 12 bases between. There are 13 residues in the CDR3.

This clonotype showed up many times. The genes are TRBV2 and TRBJ2-7; the D call may be TRBD1 or TRBD2 (5 bases each). Germline V gene data show CDR1 as SNHLY and CDR2 as FYNNEI. V lost 7 bases and J lost 6, with 10 bases in between. This CDR3 contains 11 residues. DNA of the CDR3: TGTGCCAGCAACGGGGCTGGCGAGCAGTACTTC. This codes for CASNGAGEQYF.

This clonotype was picked up many times. The chain employs TRBV21-1 and TRBJ2-1; the table's D call, TRBD1, was not checked against the DNA. TRBV21-1 is noted as a pseudogene. The CDR3 runs 16 residues. In DNA, the CDR3 is TGTGCCAGCAGCAAAAATTGGGACGTCGGCCACAATGAGCAGTTCTTC. This gives the protein CASSKNWDVGHNEQFF.

The genes are TRBV12-3 or TRBV12-4 and TRBJ1-1; possibly TRBD1 for D (6 bases). The CDR3 runs 14 residues. Trimming took off 6 bases at V and 1 base at J, with 12 bases between the two ends. For the CDR3, the DNA is TGTGCCAGCAGCTCGACAGGACGGAACACTGAAGCTTTCTTT. Translating it yields CASSSTGRNTEAFF.

This clonotype was counted only a few times. The CDR3: CAISGDLLDTQYF. Here the CDR3 DNA reads TGTGCCATCAGTGGGGACCTCCTAGATACGCAGTATTTT. The chain has TRBV10-3 and TRBJ2-3, with D possibly being TRBD1 or TRBD2 (5 bases each). With 4 bases removed from V and 5 bases from J, the gap between germline ends came to 10 bases. Germline assignment: CDR1 ENHRY and CDR2 SYGVKD. The CDR3 covers 13 residues.

This clonotype has a handful of counts. This sequence joins TRBV11-2 and TRBJ2-7, with D perhaps given as TRBD1 or TRBD2 (5 bases each). This CDR3 region has 13 residues. Germline loops: CDR1 SGHAT, CDR2 FQNNGV. V lost 2 bases, J lost 5 bases, and 10 bases lay in between. The CDR3 is CASSLPGRDEQYV. In DNA, the CDR3 is TGTGCCAGCAGCTTACCGGGGCGAGACGAGCAGTACGTC.

The chain has TRBV20-1 and TRBJ2-2; 10 positions agree with TRBD1. The germline gives CDR1 DFQATT, CDR2 SNEGSKA (reference sequence). The CDR3 spans 15 residues. With V trimmed by 3 bases and J by 6 bases, 7 bases remained unmatched. This CDR3 is CSARIAGQGSGELFF. The DNA for the CDR3 is TGCAGTGCTAGGATTGCGGGACAGGGGTCCGGGGAGCTGTTTTTT.

The CDR3 region has the DNA TGTGCCAGCAATCTACCCAACACAGATACGCAGTATTTT. Amino acids: CASNLPNTDTQYF. The V call is TRBV2, the J call TRBJ2-3; no reliable D call. This CDR3 has 13 amino acids. Between the trimmed V and J ends, which lost 7 bases and 2 bases, there was a span of 10 bases. Germline V lookup: CDR1 SNHLY, CDR2 FYNNEI.

This clonotype was detected only a few times. The gene calls are TRBV4-1 and TRBJ2-2, with TRBD1 matching over 7 bases. This CDR3 has 17 amino acids. J was trimmed by 6 bases and V by 0 bases; bases with no gene match: 10. CDR1 is MGHRA and CDR2 is YSYEKL in the germline V gene. CDR3 in amino acids: CASSQDPRDSGSGELFF. Here the CDR3 DNA reads TGCGCCAGCAGCCAAGACCCCCGGGACAGTGGGTCCGGGGAGCTGTTTTTT.

This chain joins TRBV18 and TRBJ2-5, with 7 positions matching TRBD1. The CDR3 sequence is 14 residues long. The junction had 8 bases not matched to a gene; V was cut back by 5 bases and J by 5 bases. Germline CDR1 and CDR2: KGHSH and LQKENI. CDR3 bases: TGTGCCAGCTCAACGACAGGGAATTCGGAGACCCAGTACTTC. Residues: CASSTTGNSETQYF.

This clonotype occurred many times. The rearrangement joins TRBV28 to TRBJ2-3, with TRBD1 matching 9 bases. The V and J ends lost 2 bases and 5 bases, in that order; junction bases with no gene match: 11. The CDR3 contains 17 residues. Germline assignment: CDR1 MDHEN and CDR2 SYDVKM. CDR3 region: CASSLAPDRGKRDTQYF. Written as DNA, the CDR3 is TGTGCCAGCAGTTTAGCCCCAGACAGGGGGAAGAGAGATACGCAGTATTTT.

The sample holds a few counts of this clonotype. The gene calls are TRBV20-1 and TRBJ2-3; possible D gene TRBD2, 5 bases. V lost 1 base to trimming and J lost 0 bases, with 14 bases between them. The germline gives CDR1 DFQATT, CDR2 SNEGSKA (reference sequence). The CDR3 covers 16 residues. The chain's CDR3 is CSARAWQAASTDTQYF. The CDR3 nucleotides are TGCAGTGCTAGAGCGTGGCAAGCGGCCAGCACAGATACGCAGTATTTT.

A few counts support this clonotype. V usage is TRBV5-1 and J usage is TRBJ1-1; weak D call: TRBD1 (6 bases). The CDR3 contains 14 residues. Germline loops: CDR1 SGHRS, CDR2 YFSETQ. Trimming pared 6 bases from V and 1 base from J, leaving 13 bases between. CDR3 in amino acids: CASTWDNGNTEAFF. The CDR3 nucleotides are TGCGCCAGCACCTGGGACAATGGGAACACTGAAGCTTTCTTT.

This clonotype has only a few counts. The chain links TRBV10-1 to TRBJ2-1; no firm D call. Germline V CDR1 and CDR2: WNHNN, SYGVQD (reference sequence). The CDR3 spans 16 residues. V was trimmed by 5 bases and J by 7 bases, leaving 21 bases between them. CDR3 in amino acids: CASSSRARLGLNEQFF. CDR3 nucleotides: TGCGCCAGCAGTTCCCGGGCGCGACTCGGGTTGAATGAGCAGTTCTTC.

This clonotype was picked up a small number of times. The chain recombines TRBV10-3 with TRBJ1-6; D may be TRBD1 (5 bases). CDR3 length: 18 amino acids. The V end was cut by 0 bases, the J end by 0 bases, with 12 bases between. CDR1 is ENHRY, CDR2 SYGVKD, per germline. The CDR3 region has the DNA TGTGCCATCAGTGAGTCTGGGACCCCCAGCTCCTATAATTCACCCCTCCACTTT. Translation gives CAISESGTPSSYNSPLHF.

CDR3 protein: CASRDRASSSYNEQFF. DNA for the CDR3: TGTGCCAGCAGAGACCGGGCGTCCTCCTCCTACAATGAGCAGTTCTTC. The rearrangement links TRBV7-9 to TRBJ2-1, with unresolved D. V gave up 6 bases and J gave up 0 bases, with 15 bases separating them. Germline lookup yields CDR1 SEHNR and CDR2 FQNEAQ (reference sequence). This CDR3 spans 16 amino acids.